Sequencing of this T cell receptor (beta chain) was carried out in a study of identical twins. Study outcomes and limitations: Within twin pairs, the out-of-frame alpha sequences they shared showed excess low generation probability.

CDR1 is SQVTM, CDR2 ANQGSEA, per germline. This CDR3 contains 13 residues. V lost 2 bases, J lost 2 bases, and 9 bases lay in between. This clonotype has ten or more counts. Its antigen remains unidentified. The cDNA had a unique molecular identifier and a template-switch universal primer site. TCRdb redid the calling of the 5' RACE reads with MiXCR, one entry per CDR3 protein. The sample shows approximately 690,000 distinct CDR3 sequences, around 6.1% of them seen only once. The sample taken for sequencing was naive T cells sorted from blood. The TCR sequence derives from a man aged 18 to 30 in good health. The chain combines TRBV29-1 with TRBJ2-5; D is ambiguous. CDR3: CSVERRLQETQYF. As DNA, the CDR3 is TGCAGCGTTGAACGCCGACTGCAAGAGACCCAGTACTTC.